Listed below are T cell receptor beta chains from one sample, sequenced in a study of cytomegalovirus exposure and HLA in healthy donors. Some clones are missing from TCRdb's copy, which holds only in-frame ones; the method was immunoSEQ multiplex PCR. The table includes approximately 90,000 clones, approximately 81% detected once. The sample comprised PBMCs. These receptors were obtained from a man aged 40-55 years in good health and CMV-seropositive. Each CDR3 is given with its conserved first and last residue.

TRBV15,TRBJ1-2,CATSATGDYGYTF
TRBV2,TRBJ1-5,CASSEISTNQPQHF
TRBV11-1,NA,CASSLKSYEQYF
TRBV19,TRBJ2-5,CASRQGAGETQYF
TRBV28,TRBJ1-2,CASSFQGADYGYTF
TRBV18,TRBJ1-6,CASSPGTGNSPLHF
TRBV6-5,TRBJ2-2,CASSYSNRGSGELFF
TRBV11-3,TRBJ2-5,CASRGTGGEETQYF
TRBV9,TRBJ1-3,CASSVASGGGGISGNTIYF
TRBV7-2,TRBJ2-7,CASSQSVGRGEQYF
TRBV28,TRBJ1-5,CASSLPIKGAQPQHF
TRBV5-4,TRBJ1-4,CASSLSGGTNEKLFF
TRBV5-1,TRBJ2-1,CASSLGGTARYNEQFF
TRBV28,TRBJ2-7,CASSLGVHEQYF
TRBV15,TRBJ2-7,CATSRDYLYEQYF
TRBV10-3,TRBJ2-1,CAISDPQTGLDYNEQFF
TRBV2,TRBJ1-2,CASWKGDYGYTF
TRBV7-9,TRBJ2-7,CASSTRQGGIRDYEQYF
TRBV5-1,TRBJ1-1,CASSLQGPNTEAFF
TRBV7-2,TRBJ2-3,CASSLYGDGGLIDTQYF
TRBV6-5,TRBJ2-1,CASSYSAGDPYNEQFF
TRBV25-1,TRBJ2-5,CASSENPTGRRETQYF
TRBV28,TRBJ2-1,CASSFSGGNEQFF
TRBV6-5,TRBJ2-7,CASSSFGRLRNEQYF
TRBV10-2,TRBJ2-7,CATTLAGTYEQYF
TRBV7-6,TRBJ2-3,CASSSRTGSTDTQYF
TRBV6-5,TRBJ2-7,CASRPGLGGEQYF
TRBV5-4,TRBJ1-2,CASSLGTETNGYTF
TRBV19,TRBJ2-7,CASSPSGTPYEQYF
TRBV11-2,TRBJ2-3,CASSLFGRLAGPDTQYF
TRBV7-8,TRBJ2-5,CASSLDVGGGKETQYF
TRBV7-2,TRBJ1-1,CASSLRGGNLNTEAFF
TRBV5-1,TRBJ2-4,CASSLKGGQEGIQYF
TRBV11-3,TRBJ2-7,CASSLGGLAEIEEQYF
TRBV2,TRBJ2-1,CASGSGSFYNEQFF
TRBV6-1,TRBJ2-2,CASFLGLAPTGELFF
TRBV28,TRBJ2-7,CASTPVDARDF
TRBV6-5,TRBJ1-5,CASSYSGEGNQPQHF
TRBV5-1,TRBJ1-6,CASSLAVRGNSPLHF
TRBV11-2,TRBJ2-3,CASSSGTRRGTQYF
TRBV19,TRBJ2-3,CASSPGTSGATTDTQYF
TRBV5-6,TRBJ2-1,CASRQTGQANYNEQFF
TRBV6-1,TRBJ2-3,CASNGGMTQYF
TRBV10-2,TRBJ1-4,CASKEVSTNEKLFF
TRBV7-9,TRBJ2-5,CASSLTRGSGVGETQYF
TRBV7-9,TRBJ1-5,CASSLDTNQPQHF
TRBV11-3,TRBJ2-1,CASSPRTSSGGPPGVFF
TRBV5-1,TRBJ2-5,CASSARTGGLETQYF
TRBV5-4,TRBJ2-1,CASSYGFVRGVDNEQFF
TRBV20-1,TRBJ2-3,CSARGPDTQYF
TRBV30,TRBJ1-1,CAWSVYMNTEAFF
TRBV6-6,TRBJ2-3,CASTGRGGTTDTQYF
TRBV7-3,TRBJ2-1,CASSLSPLRGDFNEQFF
TRBV25-1,TRBJ1-6,CASSLDSDSPLHF
TRBV7-2,NA,CASSSTGTGIYEQYF
TRBV7-3,TRBJ2-2,CASSLEPRNTGELFF
TRBV7-3,TRBJ2-6,CASSSAGQASPGANVLTF